These 21 T cell receptor beta chains were all obtained from the same sample, sequenced in a study of shared clonotypes between healthy human individuals. Some clones are missing from TCRdb's copy, which holds only in-frame ones; the method was immunoSEQ multiplex PCR. The table includes 2 million to 2.5 million clones, approximately 95% detected once. Cells designated naive CD8 were CD45RO-negative and were positively selected for CCR7, with terminally differentiated effector memory CD45RA+ cells excluded. The sequencing input was naive CD8+ T cells sorted from blood. These receptor sequences come from a man aged 18 to 30 in good health.

V is TRBV9 and J is TRBJ2-1; a weak D match, TRBD2 (5 bases). This CDR3 is 17 amino acids long. V lost 3 bases, J lost 8 bases, and 24 bases lay in between. Per germline, CDR1 SGDLS and CDR2 YYNGEE. CDR3 in DNA: TGTGCCAGCAGCGACCGCGACGGGGTAAAGCTATCGGATGAGCAGTTCTTC. It encodes CASSDRDGVKLSDEQFF.

The genes are TRBV4-3 and TRBJ2-2; TRBD2 aligns across 10 bases. The V gene's germline CDR1 is LGHNA and CDR2 YSLEER. The length of the CDR3 is 17 residues. Trimming took 3 bases from V and 3 from J; bases not matched to a gene: 7. CDR3 sequence reads: CASSQPPLAGDTGELFF. The CDR3 DNA reads as TGCGCCAGCAGCCAGCCCCCGCTAGCGGGGGACACCGGGGAGCTGTTTTTT.

Here the CDR3 DNA reads TGTGCCAGCAGCTTAGACGGACCGTGGTACTTC. Amino acid sequence: CASSLDGPWYF. The genes are TRBV7-8 and TRBJ2-7; D gene unclear. The CDR3 totals 11 residues. Trimming removed 1 base from V and 12 bases from J, with 10 bases in between. Germline lookup yields CDR1 SGHVS and CDR2 FQNEAQ.

This sequence joins TRBV6-6 and TRBJ1-2; 10 positions match TRBD1. In germline, CDR1 is MNHNY, CDR2 SVGAGI (reference sequence). The CDR3 runs to 14 residues. Trimming at V came to 6 bases and at J to 5 bases, leaving 6 bases not matched to a gene. CDR3 region: CASRTGTGVYGYTF. The DNA of the CDR3 is TGTGCCAGCAGGACGGGGACAGGGGTATATGGCTACACCTTC.

With respect to this clone: Because the CDR3's place on the DNA is in doubt, the DNA is left out and the CDR3 is given as listed by TCRdb. The chain combines TRBV6-6 with TRBJ2-7. The CDR3 spans 13 residues, counting both ends. Germline CDR1 reads MNHNY; CDR2 reads SVGAGI (reference sequence). The CDR3: CASSSSNSYEQYF.

CDR3 in amino acids: CASSIGADTQYF. The CDR3 DNA reads TGTGCCAGCAGTATAGGGGCAGATACGCAGTATTTT. The V gene is TRBV6-1, the J gene TRBJ2-3; D is perhaps TRBD1 (5 bases). CDR1 and CDR2 from the germline V gene are MNHNS and SASEGT. This CDR3 contains 12 residues. Trimming shortened V by 5 bases and J by 4 bases, and 7 bases separated the two germline ends.

This clone occurred once. The rearrangement joins TRBV7-9 to TRBJ1-5; the D is unclear. The CDR3 loop spans 16 amino acids. Looked up from germline, CDR1 is SEHNR and CDR2 is FQNEAQ (reference sequence). The V end lost 1 base, the J end lost 2 bases, and 12 bases lay between the germline ends. CDR3 sequence: CASSLGDGYGNQPQHF. CDR3 in DNA: TGTGCCAGCAGCTTAGGGGATGGGTACGGCAATCAGCCCCAGCATTTT.

The chain links TRBV27 to TRBJ2-2, with D uncertain. V was cut by 5 bases and J by 2 bases, with 6 bases left in between. The CDR3 is made up of 13 amino acids. CDR1 is MNHEY and CDR2 is SMNVEV in the germline V gene (reference sequence). The CDR3: CASSMVNTGELFF. Here the CDR3 DNA reads TGTGCCAGCAGTATGGTTAACACCGGGGAGCTGTTTTTT.

Concerning this clone: In the same sample, other DNA sequences code for this CDR3. The V gene is TRBV19, the J gene TRBJ1-1; D might be TRBD1 (6 bases). The CDR3 is 13 amino acids. Trimming shortened V by 5 bases and J by 3 bases, and 10 bases separated the two germline ends. Germline values: CDR1 LNHDA, CDR2 SQIVND (reference sequence). This CDR3 is CASSPGQYTEAFF. The CDR3 nucleotides read TGTGCCAGTAGTCCCGGACAGTACACTGAAGCTTTCTTT.

The rearrangement links TRBV6-6 to TRBJ1-2, with 11 nucleotides matching TRBD1. V shed 0 bases, J shed 7 bases, and the junction held 7 bases outside the gene matches. Germline CDR1 MNHNY, CDR2 SVGAGI (reference sequence). The CDR3 runs to 16 residues. DNA of the CDR3: TGTGCCAGCAGTTACTCCGGGACAGGGGGAGAGTTTGGCTACACCTTC. This translates into CASSYSGTGGEFGYTF.

This clone appeared a single time. The V and J genes are TRBV5-4 and TRBJ2-2; 10 bases line up with TRBD2. This CDR3 comprises 18 residues. In germline, CDR1 is SGHNT, CDR2 YYREEE (reference sequence). V shed 1 base, J shed 1 base, and the junction held 7 bases outside the gene matches. The CDR3 coding sequence is TGTGCCAGCAGCTTGTACCTTCTAGCGGGAGTGAACACCGGGGAGCTGTTTTTT. Translated, it gives CASSLYLLAGVNTGELFF.

The rearrangement uses TRBV29-1 and TRBJ2-1; D gene unclear. Deletions cut 7 bases from V and 3 bases from J, with 10 bases between. CDR1 is SQVTM, CDR2 ANQGSEA, per germline. This CDR3 comprises 12 residues. The CDR3 loop is CSGRGIYNEQFF. The CDR3 nucleotides read TGCAGCGGGAGAGGTATCTACAATGAGCAGTTCTTC.

The J gene is TRBJ1-2, the V gene TRBV21-1. TRBV21-1 is a known pseudogene. CDR3 length: 16 residues. CDR3 sequence reads: CASSKAGTLANYGYTF. CDR3 DNA sequence: TGTGCCAGCAGCAAAGCAGGGACCTTGGCTAACTATGGCTACACCTTC.

This clone was seen a single time. CDR3 DNA: TGTGCCAGCAGCTTAGGGGAGGGGAATTCGGCCTACGAGCAGTACTTC. Translated: CASSLGEGNSAYEQYF. The V gene is TRBV11-2, the J gene TRBJ2-7, with 7 bases lining up with TRBD2. The CDR3 is made up of 16 amino acids. V lost 1 base to trimming and J lost 2 bases; unmatched junction nucleotides: 8. Germline CDR1 and CDR2: SGHAT and FQNNGV.

V and J are TRBV29-1 and TRBJ1-1; D gene ambiguous. The V end was cut by 2 bases, the J end by 0 bases, with 7 bases between. The CDR3 has 13 amino acids. CDR1 and CDR2 (germline): SQVTM, ANQGSEA. The CDR3 region has the DNA TGCAGCGTTGAACCGGGATTGAACACTGAAGCTTTCTTT. It codes for CSVEPGLNTEAFF.

The chain has TRBV7-9 and TRBJ2-2, with TRBD2 matching 11 bases. Germline assignment: CDR1 SEHNR and CDR2 FQNEAQ (reference sequence). V lost 5 bases, J lost 4 bases, and 12 bases stayed unmatched. The CDR3 totals 18 residues. This CDR3 is CASSTRVAGGPGTGELFF. The CDR3 DNA reads as TGTGCCAGCAGCACCCGCGTAGCGGGAGGGCCCGGCACCGGGGAGCTGTTTTTT.

The count of this clone is one. The rearrangement links TRBV4-1 to TRBJ2-5; 8 nucleotides match TRBD2. The junction had 7 bases not matched to a gene; V was cut back by 4 bases and J by 0 bases. CDR1 is MGHRA and CDR2 is YSYEKL in the germline V gene. This CDR3 has 16 amino acids. CDR3 nucleotide sequence: TGCGCCAGCAGCCTTCGGGAGGGTGAAGACCAAGAGACCCAGTACTTC. Translation gives CASSLREGEDQETQYF.

V gene TRBV9 combines with J gene TRBJ2-3; 8 positions match TRBD1. Germline V gene sequence: CDR1 SGDLS, CDR2 YYNGEE. Trimming at V came to 1 base and at J to 4 bases, leaving 5 bases not matched to a gene. The CDR3 is 15 amino acids. The CDR3 DNA follows: TGTGCCAGCAGCGTACAGGGGGCAGTAGCAGATACGCAGTATTTT. This sequence encodes CASSVQGAVADTQYF.

Comment on this clone: The sample has other DNA sequences that encode this CDR3 too. This sequence joins TRBV7-9 and TRBJ1-4; D ambiguous. V dropped 7 bases and J dropped 5 bases, with 5 bases sitting between them. The CDR3 contains 11 residues. Germline V gives CDR1 SEHNR, CDR2 FQNEAQ (reference sequence). CDR3 sequence: CASTLNEKLFF. CDR3 in DNA: TGTGCCAGCACCCTAAATGAAAAACTGTTTTTT.

V is TRBV4-1 and J is TRBJ2-3; TRBD2 is a possible D gene (6 bases). CDR3 length: 16 amino acids. V lost 3 bases and J lost 1, with 14 bases in between. The germline V gene has CDR1 MGHRA and CDR2 YSYEKL. For the CDR3, the DNA is TGCGCCAGCAGCCAGTCCGGGAGCCGGGGCACAGATACGCAGTATTTT. Protein: CASSQSGSRGTDTQYF.

As for this clone: In the same sample, other DNA sequences code for this CDR3. The chain uses TRBV7-9 and TRBJ2-7; no firm D call. Trimming cost V 6 bases and J 2 bases, with 5 bases left between them. This CDR3 region has 11 residues. Looked up from germline, CDR1 is SEHNR and CDR2 is FQNEAQ (reference sequence). The CDR3 loop is CASSSTYEQYF. The CDR3 nucleotides read TGTGCCAGCAGTTCTACCTACGAGCAGTACTTC.